These 13 T cell receptor beta chains came from one sample sequenced in a study of blood T cell repertoires in COVID-19. Profiling relied on immunoSEQ multiplex PCR, and the TCRdb table lists in-frame clones only, not all of them. The table has 180,000 or so clones, more than 60% seen once. The sample was peripheral blood. These receptors all come from a man over 45 who had recovered from COVID-19.

The gene calls are TRBV7-6 and TRBJ2-3; tentatively, D is TRBD2 (5 bases). The length of the CDR3 is 15 residues. The V end was cut by 5 bases, the J end by 3 bases, with 15 bases between. Germline V gene lookup returns CDR1 SGHVS and CDR2 FNYEAQ. DNA of the CDR3: TGTGCCAGCAGCCCGGAGGCCACCCTAACAGATACGCAGTATTTT. Translation: CASSPEATLTDTQYF.

This clone came up a few times. The V gene is TRBV2, the J gene TRBJ2-7; D possibly corresponds to TRBD2 (7 bases). Germline assignment: CDR1 SNHLY and CDR2 FYNNEI. This CDR3 is 12 amino acids long. V dropped 10 bases and J dropped 2 bases, with 12 bases sitting between them. As DNA, the CDR3 is TGTGCCACCCGGGGGGCTGCCTACGAGCAGTACTTC. It translates to CATRGAAYEQYF.

V usage is TRBV27 and J usage is TRBJ2-7; 11 bases agree with TRBD2. In germline, CDR1 is MNHEY, CDR2 SMNVEV (reference sequence). This CDR3 region has 15 residues. The trim removed 4 bases at V and 7 bases at J, leaving 9 bases unmatched. The chain's CDR3 is CASSWISGRVKEQYF. In DNA form, the CDR3 reads TGTGCCAGCAGTTGGATTAGCGGGAGGGTGAAGGAGCAGTACTTC.

The chain links TRBV3-1 (or the pseudogene TRBV3-2) to TRBJ2-5, with 8 bases lining up with TRBD2. The CDR3 runs to 17 residues. After removal of 0 bases from V and 5 bases from J, the junction contained 11 bases not matched to a gene. The germline V gene encodes CDR1 LGHDT and CDR2 YNNKEL (reference sequence). The CDR3 is CASSQDSLGTSSETQYF. The CDR3 DNA reads as TGTGCCAGCAGCCAAGATAGTCTCGGGACTAGTTCCGAGACCCAGTACTTC.

This clone appeared a few times. This chain links TRBV18 with TRBJ1-5, with 9 bases that match TRBD1. CDR3 size: 14 residues. The V gene's germline CDR1 is KGHSH and CDR2 LQKENI. J lost 4 bases, V lost 3 bases, and 1 base had no gene match. The CDR3 region has the DNA TGTGCCAGCTCACCTGGGACAGGGAATCAGCCCCAGCATTTT. Translated: CASSPGTGNQPQHF.

This rearrangement joins TRBV30 to TRBJ1-2; 7 bases are a match to TRBD1. This CDR3 is 13 amino acids long. Germline CDR1 GTSNPN, CDR2 SVGIG (reference sequence). V was clipped by 0 bases and J by 6 bases; unmatched bases: 4. The CDR3 bases are TGTGCCTGGAGTGTACGCAGGGGGGATGGCTACACCTTC. Its protein is CAWSVRRGDGYTF.

The chain couples TRBV7-2 to TRBJ1-4, with a weak D call TRBD1 (5 bases). Looked up from germline, CDR1 is SGHTA and CDR2 is FQGNSA. V lost 3 bases to trimming and J lost 8 bases, with 13 bases between them. The CDR3 loop spans 14 amino acids. CDR3 protein: CASSFGDFEEKLFF. DNA of the CDR3: TGTGCCAGCAGCTTCGGGGACTTCGAGGAAAAACTGTTTTTT.

V is TRBV6-1 and J is TRBJ2-3, with D possibly being TRBD2 (5 bases). V was cut by 1 base and J by 5 bases, with 7 bases left in between. The CDR3 length is 13 residues. The germline gives CDR1 MNHNS, CDR2 SASEGT. CDR3 sequence (DNA): TGTGCCAGCAGTGAAGAAGGAGGAGATACGCAGTATTTT. Protein product: CASSEEGGDTQYF.

This clone has only a few counts. The chain uses TRBV9 and TRBJ1-5, with D unclear. This CDR3 has 15 residues. Trimming took 1 base from V and 0 from J, leaving 8 bases between them. CDR1 and CDR2 (germline): SGDLS, YYNGEE. In DNA form, the CDR3 reads TGTGCCAGCAGCGTAACAGATGATAGCAATCAGCCCCAGCATTTT. Translating it yields CASSVTDDSNQPQHF.

The DNA of the CDR3 is TGTGCCAGCAGCCCAACCGGGACAGGGGGCGCGACCACTGAAGCTTTCTTT. It is translated as CASSPTGTGGATTEAFF. The chain employs TRBV13 and TRBJ1-1, with 12 bases matching TRBD1. The germline V gene encodes CDR1 PRHDT and CDR2 FYEKMQ (reference sequence). The length of the CDR3 is 17 residues. J lost 4 bases, V lost 5 bases, and 11 bases had no gene match. Full variable domain (outside the CDR3, taken from reference TRBV13 and TRBJ1-1): AAGVIQSPRHLIKEKRETATLKCYPIPRHDTVYWYQQGPGQDPQFLISFYEKMQSDKGSIPDRFSAQQFSDYHSELNMSSLELGDSALYFCASSPTGTGGATTEAFFGQGTRLTVV.

There are a few counts of this clone. The CDR3 bases are TGTGCCAGCAGTCACAGGGGGCGCGATGGCTACACCTTC. Translation gives CASSHRGRDGYTF. J is TRBJ1-2 and V is TRBV28, with TRBD1 matching 9 bases. V trimming: 5 bases; J trimming: 6 bases; junction bases outside the gene matches: 4. This CDR3 region has 13 residues. Germline lookup yields CDR1 MDHEN and CDR2 SYDVKM.

There are a few counts of this clone. The chain combines TRBV28 with TRBJ1-5, with 7 bases aligning to TRBD1. There are 16 residues in the CDR3. Germline-derived CDR1 and CDR2 are MDHEN and SYDVKM. Trimming at V came to 5 bases and at J to 6 bases, leaving 13 bases not matched to a gene. The DNA for the CDR3 is TGTGCCAGCAGTGGGATTATGACAGGGATACGTCAGCCCCAGCATTTT. It codes for CASSGIMTGIRQPQHF.

This rearrangement joins TRBV20-1 to TRBJ1-1; the D gene is possibly TRBD1 (5 bases). CDR1 and CDR2 from the germline V gene are DFQATT and SNEGSKA (reference sequence). The CDR3 extends over 11 amino acids. V lost 3 bases, J lost 7 bases, and 9 bases lay in between. CDR3 residues: CSASPRDEAFF. The CDR3 nucleotides are TGCAGTGCTAGTCCCAGGGATGAAGCTTTCTTT.